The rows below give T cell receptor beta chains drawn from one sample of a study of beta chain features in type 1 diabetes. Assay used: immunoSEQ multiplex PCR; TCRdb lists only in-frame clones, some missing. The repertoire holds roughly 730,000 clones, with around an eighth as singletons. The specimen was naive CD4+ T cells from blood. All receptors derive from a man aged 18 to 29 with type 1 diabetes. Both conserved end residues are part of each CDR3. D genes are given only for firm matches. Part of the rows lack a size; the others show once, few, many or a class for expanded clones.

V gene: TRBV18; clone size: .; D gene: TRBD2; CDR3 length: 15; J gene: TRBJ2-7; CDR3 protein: CASSSTAGGLLEQYF; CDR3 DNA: TGTGCCAGCTCATCGACAGCGGGGGGGCTACTCGAGCAGTACTTC
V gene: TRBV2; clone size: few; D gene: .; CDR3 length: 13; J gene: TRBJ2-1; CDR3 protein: CASSESDWNEQFF; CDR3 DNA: TGTGCCAGCAGTGAGTCGGACTGGAATGAGCAGTTCTTC
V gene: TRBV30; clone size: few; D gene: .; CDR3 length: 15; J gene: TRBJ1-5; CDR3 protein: CAWSIPPASNQPQHF; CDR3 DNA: TGTGCCTGGAGCATCCCTCCGGCCAGCAATCAGCCCCAGCATTTT
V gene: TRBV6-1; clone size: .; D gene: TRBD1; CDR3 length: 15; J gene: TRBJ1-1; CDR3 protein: CASSNAGGANTEAFF; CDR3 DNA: TGTGCCAGCAGTAACGCAGGGGGCGCGAACACTGAAGCTTTCTTT
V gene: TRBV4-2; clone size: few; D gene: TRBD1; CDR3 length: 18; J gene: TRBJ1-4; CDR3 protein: CASSQEAGGGARNEKLFF; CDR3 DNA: TGTGCCAGCAGCCAAGAGGCAGGGGGCGGGGCCCGCAATGAAAAACTGTTTTTT
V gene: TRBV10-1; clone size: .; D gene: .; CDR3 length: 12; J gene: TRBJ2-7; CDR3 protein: CASSRAGSEQYF; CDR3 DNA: TGCGCCAGCAGCAGAGCAGGGTCCGAGCAGTACTTC
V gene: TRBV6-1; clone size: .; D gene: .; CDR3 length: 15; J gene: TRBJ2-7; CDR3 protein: CASSEDVGHLFEQYF; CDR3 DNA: TGTGCCAGCAGTGAAGATGTGGGACATCTTTTCGAGCAGTACTTC
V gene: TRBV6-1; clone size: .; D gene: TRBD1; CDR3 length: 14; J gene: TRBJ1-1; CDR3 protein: CASSRWDRDTEAFF; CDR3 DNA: TGTGCCAGCAGTCGCTGGGACAGGGACACTGAAGCTTTCTTT
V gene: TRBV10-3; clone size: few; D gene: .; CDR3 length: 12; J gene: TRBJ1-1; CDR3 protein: CAISSLASEAFF; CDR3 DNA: TGTGCCATCAGTTCACTGGCGTCTGAAGCTTTCTTT
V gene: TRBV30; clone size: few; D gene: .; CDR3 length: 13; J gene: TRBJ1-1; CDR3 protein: CAWNPAGNTEAFF; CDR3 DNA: TGTGCCTGGAACCCTGCCGGGAACACTGAAGCTTTCTTT
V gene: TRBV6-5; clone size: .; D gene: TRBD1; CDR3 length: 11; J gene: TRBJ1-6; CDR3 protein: CASSQGGPLHF; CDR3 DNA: TGTGCCAGCAGCCAGGGGGGTCCGCTCCACTTT
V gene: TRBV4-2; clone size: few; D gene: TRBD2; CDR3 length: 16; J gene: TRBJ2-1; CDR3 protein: CASSQEGGGGVSEQFF; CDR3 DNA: TGTGCCAGCAGCCAAGAGGGAGGCGGGGGGGTATCTGAGCAGTTCTTC
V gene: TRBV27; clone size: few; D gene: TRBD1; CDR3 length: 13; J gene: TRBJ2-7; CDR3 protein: CASSRDRGWEQYF; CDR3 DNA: TGTGCCAGCAGCCGGGACAGGGGGTGGGAGCAGTACTTC
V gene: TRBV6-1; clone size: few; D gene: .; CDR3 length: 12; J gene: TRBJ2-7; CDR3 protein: CASSGAGDEQYF; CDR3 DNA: TGTGCCAGCAGTGGTGCGGGTGACGAGCAGTACTTC
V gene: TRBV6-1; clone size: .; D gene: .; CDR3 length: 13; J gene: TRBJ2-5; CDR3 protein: CASRAQGQETQYF; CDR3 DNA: TGTGCCAGCAGAGCACAGGGCCAAGAGACCCAGTACTTC
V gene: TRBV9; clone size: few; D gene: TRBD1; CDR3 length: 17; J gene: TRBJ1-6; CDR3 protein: CASSVRGTDSYNSPLHF; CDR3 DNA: TGTGCCAGCAGCGTAAGGGGGACAGACTCCTATAATTCACCCCTCCACTTT
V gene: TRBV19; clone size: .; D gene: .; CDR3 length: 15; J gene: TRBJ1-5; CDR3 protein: CASSTGQGYFQPQHF; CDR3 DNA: TGTGCCAGTAGTACGGGGCAGGGGTATTTTCAGCCCCAGCATTTT
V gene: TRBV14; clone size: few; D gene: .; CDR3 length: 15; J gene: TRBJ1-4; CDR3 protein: CASSPIVGAGEKLFF; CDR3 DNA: TGTGCCAGCAGCCCAATTGTGGGGGCAGGCGAAAAACTGTTTTTT
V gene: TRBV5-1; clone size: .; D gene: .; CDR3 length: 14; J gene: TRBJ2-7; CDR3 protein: CASSLVGASYEQYF; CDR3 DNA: TGCGCCAGCAGCTTGGTAGGGGCCTCCTACGAGCAGTACTTC
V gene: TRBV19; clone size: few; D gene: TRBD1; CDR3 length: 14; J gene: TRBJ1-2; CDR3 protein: CASSKSRDSYGYTF; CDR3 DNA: TGTGCCAGTAGCAAGTCCCGGGACAGTTATGGCTACACCTTC
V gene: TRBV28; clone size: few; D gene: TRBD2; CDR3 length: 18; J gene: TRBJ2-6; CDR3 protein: CASRVGSGRWTGANVLTF; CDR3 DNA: TGTGCCAGCAGGGTCGGGTCCGGGAGGTGGACTGGGGCCAACGTCCTGACTTTC
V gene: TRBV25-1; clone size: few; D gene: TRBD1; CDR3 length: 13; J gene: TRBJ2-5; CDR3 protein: CASTGTAQETQYF; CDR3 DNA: TGTGCCAGCACCGGGACAGCGCAAGAGACCCAGTACTTC
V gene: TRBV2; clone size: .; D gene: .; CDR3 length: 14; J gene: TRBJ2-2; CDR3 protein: CASNPRAGTGELFF; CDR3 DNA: TGTGCCAGCAACCCAAGGGCGGGGACCGGGGAGCTGTTTTTT
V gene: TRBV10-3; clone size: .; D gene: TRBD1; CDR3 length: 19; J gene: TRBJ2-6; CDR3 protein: CAISENSGQGYSGANVLTF; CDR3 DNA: TGTGCCATCAGTGAGAATTCGGGACAGGGCTACTCTGGGGCCAACGTCCTGACTTTC
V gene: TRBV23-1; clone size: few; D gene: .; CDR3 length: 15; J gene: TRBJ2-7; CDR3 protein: CASSQSAGPRVEQYF; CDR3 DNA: TGCGCCAGCAGTCAATCGGCAGGTCCTCGAGTCGAGCAGTACTTC
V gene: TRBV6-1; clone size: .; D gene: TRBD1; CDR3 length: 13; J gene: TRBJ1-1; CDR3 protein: CASSETGGSRAFF; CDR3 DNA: TGTGCCAGCAGTGAGACAGGGGGCAGCCGAGCTTTCTTT
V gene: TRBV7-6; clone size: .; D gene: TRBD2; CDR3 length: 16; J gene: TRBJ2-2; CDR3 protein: CASSPIRGANTGELFF; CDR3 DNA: TGTGCCAGCAGCCCCATTCGGGGGGCGAACACCGGGGAGCTGTTTTTT
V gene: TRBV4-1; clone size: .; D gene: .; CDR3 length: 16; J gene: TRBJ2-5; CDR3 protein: CASSQDPRGNGGTQYF; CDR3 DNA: TGCGCCAGCAGCCAAGATCCGCGTGGTAACGGGGGGACCCAGTACTTC